The following is a T cell receptor beta chain sequence with its context. The CDR3 loop spans 16 amino acids. CDR1 is ENHRY, CDR2 SYGVKD, per germline. V dropped 5 bases and J dropped 5 bases, with 18 bases sitting between them. The sample belongs to a study of OX40 agonist ivuxolimab in advanced cancers. The data were produced by immunoSEQ multiplex PCR, yet TCRdb's version contains in-frame clones alone and is incomplete. The sample holds tens of thousands of clones, about 86% seen once. The sequencing used CD4+ or CD8+ T cells sorted from blood, collected in a trial of the OX40 agonist ivuxolimab. The chain uses TRBV10-3 and TRBJ2-2; TRBD1 might be the D (8 bases). This sequence originates from an adult with an advanced solid tumor such as melanoma, head and neck, liver or kidney cancer. The CDR3 bases are TGTGCCATCAGTCTCAGGACAGGGAGGGAGACCGGGGAGCTGTTTTTT. Protein: CAISLRTGRETGELFF.